This entry is about one T cell receptor (beta chain). The data were obtained in a study of T cells in Graves' hyperthyroidism and ophthalmopathy. Authors of the study amplified TCR beta CDR3 regions from RNA transcripts. In the first-round RT-PCR of the TCR CDR3, the HTBI primer set was used. TCRdb passed the multiplex PCR reads through MiXCR, listing each CDR3 protein once. The sample lists hundreds of thousands of distinct CDR3 sequences; more than 12% were seen once. The CDR3 length is 14 residues. V was clipped by 7 bases and J by 2 bases; unmatched bases: 8. CDR1 is MNHEY, CDR2 SVGEGT, per germline.

V usage is TRBV6-2 or TRBV6-3 and J usage is TRBJ2-7, with 7 bases lining up with TRBD1. This receptor was obtained from a woman in her thirties with Graves' hyperthyroidism. Source material: blood. The DNA for the CDR3 is TGTGCCAGCAAGGTGGCAGGGGGAGCCTACGAGCAGTACTTC. It translates to CASKVAGGAYEQYF.